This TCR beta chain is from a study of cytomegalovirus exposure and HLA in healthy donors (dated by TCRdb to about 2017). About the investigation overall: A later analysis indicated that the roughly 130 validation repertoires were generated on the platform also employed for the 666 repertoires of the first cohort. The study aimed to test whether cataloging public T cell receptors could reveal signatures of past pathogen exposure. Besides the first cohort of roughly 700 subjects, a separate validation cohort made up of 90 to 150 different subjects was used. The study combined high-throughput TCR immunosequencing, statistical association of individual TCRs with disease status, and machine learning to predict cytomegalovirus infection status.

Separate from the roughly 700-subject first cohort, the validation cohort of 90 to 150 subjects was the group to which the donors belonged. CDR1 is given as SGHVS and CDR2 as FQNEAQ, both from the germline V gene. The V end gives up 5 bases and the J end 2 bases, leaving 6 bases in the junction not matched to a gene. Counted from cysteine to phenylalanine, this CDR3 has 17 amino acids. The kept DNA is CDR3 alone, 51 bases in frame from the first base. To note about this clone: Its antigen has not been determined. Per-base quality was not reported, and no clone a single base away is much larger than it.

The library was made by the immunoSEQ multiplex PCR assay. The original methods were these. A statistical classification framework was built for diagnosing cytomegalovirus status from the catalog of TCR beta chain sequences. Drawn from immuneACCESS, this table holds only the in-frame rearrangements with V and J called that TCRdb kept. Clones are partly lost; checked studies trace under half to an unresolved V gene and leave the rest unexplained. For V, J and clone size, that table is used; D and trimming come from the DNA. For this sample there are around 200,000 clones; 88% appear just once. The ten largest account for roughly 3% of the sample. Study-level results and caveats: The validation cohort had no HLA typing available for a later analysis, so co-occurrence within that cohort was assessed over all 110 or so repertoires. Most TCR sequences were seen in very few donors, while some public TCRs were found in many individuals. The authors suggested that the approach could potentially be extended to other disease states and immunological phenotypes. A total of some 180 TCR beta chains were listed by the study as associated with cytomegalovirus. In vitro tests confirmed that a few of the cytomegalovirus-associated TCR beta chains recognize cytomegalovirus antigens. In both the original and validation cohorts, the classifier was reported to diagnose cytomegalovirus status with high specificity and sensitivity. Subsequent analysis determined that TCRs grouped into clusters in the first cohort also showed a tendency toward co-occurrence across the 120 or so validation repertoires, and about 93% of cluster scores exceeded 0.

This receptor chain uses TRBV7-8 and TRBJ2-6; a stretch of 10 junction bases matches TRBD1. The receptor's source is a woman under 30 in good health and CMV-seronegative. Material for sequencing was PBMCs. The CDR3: CASSALTGGAGANVLTF. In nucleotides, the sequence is TGTGCCAGCAGCGCCTTGACAGGGGGCGCTGGGGCCAACGTCCTGACTTTC.